A selection of T cell receptor beta chains follows, all from one sample in a study of graft-versus-host responses after intestinal transplantation. Sequenced by immunoSEQ multiplex PCR; TCRdb stores in-frame clones only, minus some. This table holds 29,000 or so clones, 80% to 85% found once. Sequencing was performed on ileum tissue, taken 98 days after intestinal transplantation. All receptors come from a human patient who received an intestinal transplant, so some T cells may come from the graft donor. Both conserved end residues are part of each CDR3. A D gene is named only where the DNA matches it firmly. Not all rows give a size; the values are once, few, many and, for expanded clones, a class.

clone size	V gene	J gene	D gene	CDR3 protein	CDR3 DNA
NA	TRBV6-1	TRBJ1-4	NA	CASSDAVGLGEKLFF	TGTGCCAGCAGTGATGCGGTGGGTCTCGGCGAAAAACTGTTTTTT
NA	TRBV14	TRBJ2-1	TRBD2	CASSQAGGPYNEQFF	TGTGCCAGCAGCCAAGCGGGGGGGCCTTACAATGAGCAGTTCTTC
NA	TRBV7-9	TRBJ1-2	NA	CASSHYLPGVNGYTF	TGTGCCAGCAGTCACTATCTGCCGGGGGTAAATGGCTACACCTTC
once	TRBV15	TRBJ2-7	TRBD2	CATSSRGVYEQYF	TGTGCCACCAGCTCTCGGGGGGTCTACGAGCAGTACTTC
few	TRBV2	TRBJ2-7	NA	CASSVLLGYEQYF	TGTGCCAGCAGTGTACTTCTGGGCTACGAGCAGTACTTC
NA	TRBV7-3	TRBJ2-1	NA	CASSYDRTYNEQFF	TGTGCCAGCAGCTACGACAGGACCTACAATGAGCAGTTCTTC
NA	TRBV9	TRBJ1-2	NA	CASSTGVPYGYTF	TGTGCCAGCAGCACAGGAGTCCCCTATGGCTACACCTTC
once	TRBV2	TRBJ1-2	NA	CASSDWGDQNGYTF	TGTGCCAGCAGTGATTGGGGGGATCAGAATGGCTACACCTTC
NA	TRBV16	TRBJ1-2	NA	CASSPLRGAGYTF	TGTGCCAGCAGCCCTCTGAGGGGAGCGGGCTACACCTTC
NA	TRBV2	TRBJ2-5	TRBD1	CASGEKTGAQETQYF	TGTGCCAGCGGAGAGAAAACAGGGGCCCAAGAGACCCAGTACTTC
NA	TRBV28	TRBJ1-6	NA	CASTQRPPPRTLHF	TGTGCCAGCACTCAACGACCGCCGCCGAGGACCCTCCACTTT
NA	TRBV9	TRBJ2-3	TRBD2	CASRGLAESPDTQYF	TGTGCCAGCAGGGGACTAGCGGAAAGCCCAGATACGCAGTATTTT
few	TRBV10-2	TRBJ2-6	NA	CASSEIGLEGANVLTF	TGCGCCAGCAGTGAGATAGGGCTGGAAGGGGCCAACGTCCTGACTTTC
NA	TRBV7-3	TRBJ2-3	TRBD2	CASSLRGGLDADTQYF	TGTGCCAGCAGCCTCCGGGGGGGACTAGATGCAGATACGCAGTATTTT
NA	TRBV13	TRBJ2-7	NA	CASSLVGSADPTLHPEFSYEQYF	TGTGCCAGCAGCTTGGTAGGGTCGGCAGATCCCACACTTCACCCCGAATTCTCCTACGAGCAGTACTTC
NA	TRBV6-5	TRBJ1-6	NA	CASSYDPKSPLHF	TGTGCCAGCAGTTACGACCCCAAGTCACCCCTCCACTTT
few	TRBV5-4	TRBJ1-2	NA	CASSRDVHGYTF	TGTGCCAGCAGCAGGGACGTGCATGGCTACACCTTC
NA	TRBV16	TRBJ1-2	TRBD1	CASSHYRGNYGYTF	TGTGCCAGCAGCCATTACAGGGGGAACTATGGCTACACCTTC
NA	TRBV10-3	TRBJ2-1	NA	CAISADPGGGTGYNEQFF	TGTGCCATCAGCGCGGACCCAGGGGGGGGCACGGGTTACAATGAGCAGTTCTTC
few	TRBV5-1	TRBJ2-7	TRBD2	CASSSTVAGGREQYF	TGCGCCAGCAGCTCTACTGTAGCGGGGGGGCGGGAGCAGTACTTC
NA	TRBV29-1	TRBJ2-7	TRBD2	CSVSGLAFEQYF	TGCAGCGTGTCCGGACTAGCGTTCGAGCAGTACTTC
NA	TRBV28	TRBJ1-2	NA	CASRPGLNYGYTF	TGTGCCAGCAGACCGGGACTGAACTATGGCTACACCTTC
NA	TRBV4-1	TRBJ2-7	NA	CASSQTSQGDEQYF	TGCGCCAGCAGCCAAACCTCGCAAGGAGACGAGCAGTACTTC
NA	TRBV7-8	TRBJ2-7	TRBD1	CASSLGTVSSYEQYF	TGTGCCAGCAGCCTCGGGACAGTCAGCTCCTACGAGCAGTACTTC
once	TRBV18	TRBJ2-3	NA	CASSPAFSTDTQYF	TGTGCCAGCTCACCAGCTTTTAGCACAGATACGCAGTATTTT
NA	TRBV19	TRBJ1-5	NA	CASSMYNSNQPQHF	TGTGCCAGTAGTATGTATAATAGCAATCAGCCCCAGCATTTT
NA	TRBV30	TRBJ1-1	NA	CAWSGRTIVGGQELVPLMNTEAFF	TGTGCCTGGAGTGGACGGACCATTGTAGGGGGGCAGGAATTGGTACCCCTGATGAACACTGAAGCTTTCTTT
NA	TRBV28	TRBJ1-6	NA	CASSDFENLDRPYNSPLHF	TGTGCCAGCAGTGATTTCGAGAACCTTGATAGGCCCTATAATTCACCCCTCCACTTT
once	TRBV13	TRBJ1-6	NA	CASSLSEGMDNPPLHF	TGTGCCAGCAGCCTTAGTGAGGGAATGGATAATCCACCCCTCCACTTT
NA	TRBV13	TRBJ2-7	TRBD1	CASSPNRGYEQYF	TGTGCCAGCAGCCCGAACAGGGGATACGAGCAGTACTTC
NA	TRBV4-1	TRBJ1-2	NA	CASSLISRDSANYGYTF	TGCGCCAGCAGCCTGATAAGCCGGGACTCAGCTAACTATGGCTACACCTTC
few	TRBV6-1	TRBJ1-2	NA	CASRGNRAPGGYTF	TGTGCCAGCAGGGGGAACAGGGCCCCGGGTGGCTACACCTTC
NA	TRBV13	TRBJ2-7	TRBD2	CASSSRRRGAPLGEQYF	TGTGCCAGCAGCTCCCGGAGGCGGGGGGCCCCGCTAGGAGAGCAGTACTTC
NA	TRBV5-4	TRBJ1-5	NA	CASSRDPREPQHF	TGTGCCAGCAGCCGTGACCCCCGGGAGCCCCAGCATTTT
NA	TRBV7-3	TRBJ1-1	TRBD1	CASSTQGGTEAFF	TGTGCCAGCAGCACCCAGGGGGGAACTGAAGCTTTCTTT
few	TRBV6-5	TRBJ2-7	TRBD2	CASSPGGGEQYF	TGTGCCAGCAGCCCCGGGGGGGGCGAGCAGTACTTC
NA	TRBV23-1	TRBJ2-7	NA	CASSHHEQYF	TGCGCCAGCAGTCACCACGAGCAGTACTTC
NA	TRBV5-1	TRBJ2-1	TRBD2	CASSLLRTSLVF	TGCGCCAGCAGCTTGCTTAGGACTAGCTTGGTCTTC
NA	TRBV11-2	TRBJ1-4	TRBD1	CATSPGQGNNEKLFF	TGTGCCACCTCCCCGGGACAGGGAAATAATGAAAAACTGTTTTTT
NA	TRBV28	TRBJ1-5	TRBD1	CASSPADGTGEEHF	TGTGCCAGCAGTCCAGCGGACGGAACAGGGGAGGAGCATTTT
NA	TRBV2	TRBJ2-7	TRBD1	CASHGGTGRVQYF	TGTGCCAGCCATGGCGGGACAGGTAGGGTGCAGTACTTC
NA	TRBV5-1	TRBJ2-1	TRBD2	CASSQTSGSYNEQFF	TGCGCCAGCAGCCAGACTAGCGGATCCTACAATGAGCAGTTCTTC
NA	TRBV27	TRBJ2-7	NA	CASSLSRDSYEQYF	TGTGCCAGCAGTTTAAGCAGGGACTCCTACGAGCAGTACTTC
few	TRBV27	TRBJ1-5	NA	CASSLSGVWGQPQHF	TGTGCCAGCAGTTTATCAGGGGTCTGGGGTCAGCCCCAGCATTTT
NA	TRBV5-6	TRBJ2-4	NA	CASQDSKNIQYF	TGTGCCTCACAGGACAGCAAAAACATTCAGTACTTC
NA	TRBV7-9	TRBJ1-5	NA	CASSPMGLQPQHF	TGTGCCAGCAGCCCAATGGGACTTCAGCCCCAGCATTTT
few	TRBV6-4	TRBJ2-7	TRBD1	CASSPGTGGSYEQYF	TGTGCCAGCAGTCCCGGGACAGGGGGTTCCTACGAGCAGTACTTC
NA	TRBV30	TRBJ1-3	TRBD1	CAWTRGLGNTIYF	TGTGCCTGGACCAGGGGGCTTGGAAACACCATATATTTT
NA	TRBV19	TRBJ1-5	TRBD1	CASSSTGVRSNQPQHF	TGTGCCAGTAGTAGTACAGGGGTTAGGAGCAATCAGCCCCAGCATTTT
NA	TRBV7-4	TRBJ1-1	NA	CASSSRKLIYGNEDTEAFF	TGTGCCAGCAGTTCACGTAAGCTTATATACGGTAATGAGGACACTGAAGCTTTCTTT